This T cell receptor (beta chain) is from a study of blood T cell repertoires in COVID-19. Study-level information: In each case, the material was cDNA or gDNA derived from T cells, B-cell-depleted T cells, or PBMCs.

This CDR3 contains 17 residues. In germline, CDR1 is SGHTA, CDR2 FQGNSA. Trimming left V 5 bases short and J 0 bases short, with 17 bases between. Enrollment of patients from Seattle took place during active infection, with longitudinal follow-up. Per the original methods: From reference gene primer amplification, estimates of nucleated cell counts were derived. The assay was immunoSEQ multiplex PCR, and TCRdb's table has in-frame clones only and misses some. For V, J and clone size, that table is used; D and trimming come from the DNA. The table records about 170,000 clones, roughly four fifths of them present only once.

The sample taken for sequencing was peripheral blood. The chain uses TRBV7-2 and TRBJ2-4, with D maybe TRBD1 (5 bases). The TCR comes from a woman at least 80 years old with COVID-19, enrolled during active disease. CDR3 nucleotide sequence: TGTGCCAGCAGCCCCCAGCCAGGGCTTCTAGCCAAAAACATTCAGTACTTC. Translated: CASSPQPGLLAKNIQYF.